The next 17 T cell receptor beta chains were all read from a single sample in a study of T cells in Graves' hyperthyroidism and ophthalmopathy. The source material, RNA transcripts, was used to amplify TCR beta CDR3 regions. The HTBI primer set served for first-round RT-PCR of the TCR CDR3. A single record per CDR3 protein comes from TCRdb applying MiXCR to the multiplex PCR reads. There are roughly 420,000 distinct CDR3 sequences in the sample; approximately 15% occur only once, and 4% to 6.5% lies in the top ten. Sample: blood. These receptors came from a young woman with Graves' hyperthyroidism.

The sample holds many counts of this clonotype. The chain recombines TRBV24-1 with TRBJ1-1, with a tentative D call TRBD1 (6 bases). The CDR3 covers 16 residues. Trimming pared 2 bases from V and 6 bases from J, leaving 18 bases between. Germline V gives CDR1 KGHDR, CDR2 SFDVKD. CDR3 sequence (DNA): TGTGCCACCAGTGATTGGAAGGGGGTTTTAGGTGCTGAAGCTTTCTTT. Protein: CATSDWKGVLGAEAFF.

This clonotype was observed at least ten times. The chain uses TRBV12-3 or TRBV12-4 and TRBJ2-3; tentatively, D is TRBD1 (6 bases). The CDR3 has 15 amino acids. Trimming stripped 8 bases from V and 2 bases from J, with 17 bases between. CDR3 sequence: CASRPGQRYTDTQYF. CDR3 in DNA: TGTGCCAGCCGACCCGGACAGCGCTACACAGATACGCAGTATTTT.

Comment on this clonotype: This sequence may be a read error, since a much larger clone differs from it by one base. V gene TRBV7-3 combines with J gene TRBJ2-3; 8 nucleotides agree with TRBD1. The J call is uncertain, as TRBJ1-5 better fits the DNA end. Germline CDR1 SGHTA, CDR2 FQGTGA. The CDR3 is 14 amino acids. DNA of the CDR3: TGTGCCAGCAGCATCGACAGGGGCACAGATACGCAGCATTTT. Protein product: CASSIDRGTDTQHF.

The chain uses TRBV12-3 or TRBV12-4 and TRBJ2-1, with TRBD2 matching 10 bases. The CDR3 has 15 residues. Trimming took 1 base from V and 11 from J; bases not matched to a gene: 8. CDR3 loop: CASSLGGELAGKQFF. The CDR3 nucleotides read TGTGCCAGCAGTTTAGGGGGGGAACTAGCGGGGAAGCAGTTCTTC.

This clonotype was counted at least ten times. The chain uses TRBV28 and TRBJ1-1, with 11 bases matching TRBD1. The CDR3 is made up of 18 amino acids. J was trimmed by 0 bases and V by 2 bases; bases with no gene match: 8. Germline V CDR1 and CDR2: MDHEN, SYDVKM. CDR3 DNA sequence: TGTGCCAGCAGTTTAAGGGGACAGGGGGTAGTCATGAACACTGAAGCTTTCTTT. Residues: CASSLRGQGVVMNTEAFF.

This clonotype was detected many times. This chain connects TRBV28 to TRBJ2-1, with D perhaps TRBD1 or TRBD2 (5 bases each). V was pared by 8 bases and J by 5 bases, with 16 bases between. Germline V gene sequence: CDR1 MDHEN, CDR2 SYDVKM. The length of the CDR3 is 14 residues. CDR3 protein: CASAPWDGNNEQFF. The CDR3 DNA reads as TGTGCCAGCGCCCCCTGGGACGGAAACAATGAGCAGTTCTTC.

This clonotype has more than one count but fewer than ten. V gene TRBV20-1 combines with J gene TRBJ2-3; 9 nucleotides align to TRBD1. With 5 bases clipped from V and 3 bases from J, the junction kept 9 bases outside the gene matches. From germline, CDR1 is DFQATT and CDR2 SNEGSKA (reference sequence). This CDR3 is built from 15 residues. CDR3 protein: CSAHRGLGVTDTQYF. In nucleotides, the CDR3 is TGCAGTGCTCACAGGGGGCTTGGGGTTACAGATACGCAGTATTTT.

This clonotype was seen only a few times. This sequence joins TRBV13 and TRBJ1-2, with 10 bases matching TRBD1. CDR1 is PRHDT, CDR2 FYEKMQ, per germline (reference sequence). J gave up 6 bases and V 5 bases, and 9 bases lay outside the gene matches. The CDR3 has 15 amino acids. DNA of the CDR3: TGTGCCAGCAGCCACGCTCCTGGGACAGGGGATGGCTACACCTTC. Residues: CASSHAPGTGDGYTF.

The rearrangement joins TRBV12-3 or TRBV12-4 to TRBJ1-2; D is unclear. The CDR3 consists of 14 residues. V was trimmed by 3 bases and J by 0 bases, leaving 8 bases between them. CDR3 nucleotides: TGTGCCAGCAGTTTGGGCAGCTCTAACTATGGCTACACCTTC. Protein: CASSLGSSNYGYTF.

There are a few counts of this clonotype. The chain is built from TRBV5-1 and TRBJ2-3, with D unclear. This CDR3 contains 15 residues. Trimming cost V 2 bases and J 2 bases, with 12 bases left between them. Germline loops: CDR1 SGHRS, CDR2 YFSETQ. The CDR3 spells CASSLETQPTDTQYF. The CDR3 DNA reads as TGCGCCAGCAGCTTAGAGACACAACCCACAGATACGCAGTATTTT.

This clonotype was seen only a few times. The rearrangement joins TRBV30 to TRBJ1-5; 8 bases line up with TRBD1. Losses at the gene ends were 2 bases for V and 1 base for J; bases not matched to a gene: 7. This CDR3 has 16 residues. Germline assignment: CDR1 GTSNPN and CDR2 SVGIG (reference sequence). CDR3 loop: CAWSRPGGLSNQPQHF. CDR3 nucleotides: TGTGCCTGGAGTCGCCCAGGGGGCTTGAGCAATCAGCCCCAGCATTTT.

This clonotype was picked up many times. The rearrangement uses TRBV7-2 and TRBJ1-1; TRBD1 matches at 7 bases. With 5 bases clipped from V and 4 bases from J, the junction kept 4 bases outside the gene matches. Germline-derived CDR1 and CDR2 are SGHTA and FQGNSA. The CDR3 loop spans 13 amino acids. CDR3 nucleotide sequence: TGTGCCAGCAGCCCGAGGACAGGCACTGAAGCTTTCTTT. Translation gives CASSPRTGTEAFF.

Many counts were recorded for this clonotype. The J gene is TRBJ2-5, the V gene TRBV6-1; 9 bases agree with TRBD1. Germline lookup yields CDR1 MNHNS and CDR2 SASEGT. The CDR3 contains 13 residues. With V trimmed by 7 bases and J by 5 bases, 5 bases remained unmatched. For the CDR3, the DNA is TGTGCCAGCAAGGACAGGGGTCGTGAGACCCAGTACTTC. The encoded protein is CASKDRGRETQYF.

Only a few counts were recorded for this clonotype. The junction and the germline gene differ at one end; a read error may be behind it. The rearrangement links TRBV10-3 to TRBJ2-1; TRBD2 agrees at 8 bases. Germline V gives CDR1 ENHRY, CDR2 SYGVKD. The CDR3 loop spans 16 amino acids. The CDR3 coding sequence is TGTGCCATCAGTGAGACAGGGACTAGGGGCCCCAATGAGCAGTCCTTC. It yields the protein CAISETGTRGPNEQSF.

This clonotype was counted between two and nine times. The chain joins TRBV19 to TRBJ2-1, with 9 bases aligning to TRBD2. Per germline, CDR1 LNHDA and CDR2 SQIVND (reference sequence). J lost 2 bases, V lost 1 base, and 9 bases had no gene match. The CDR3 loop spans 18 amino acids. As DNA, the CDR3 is TGTGCCAGTAGTATAGGGTTTAGAGCGGGAGGAACCTACAATGAGCAGTTCTTC. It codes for CASSIGFRAGGTYNEQFF.

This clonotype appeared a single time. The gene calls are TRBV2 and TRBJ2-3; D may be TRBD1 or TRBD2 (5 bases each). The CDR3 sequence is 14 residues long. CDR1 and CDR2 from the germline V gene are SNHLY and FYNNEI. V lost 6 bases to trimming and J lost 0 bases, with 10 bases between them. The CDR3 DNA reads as TGTGCCAGCAGGAGGGGTGATAGCACAGATACGCAGTATTTT. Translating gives CASRRGDSTDTQYF.

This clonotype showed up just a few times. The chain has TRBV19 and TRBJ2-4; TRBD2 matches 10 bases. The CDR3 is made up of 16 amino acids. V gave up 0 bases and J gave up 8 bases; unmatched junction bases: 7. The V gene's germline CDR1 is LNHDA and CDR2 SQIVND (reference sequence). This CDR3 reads CASSIDRLAGEDIQYF. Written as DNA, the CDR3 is TGTGCCAGTAGTATAGACCGCCTAGCGGGAGAGGACATTCAGTACTTC.